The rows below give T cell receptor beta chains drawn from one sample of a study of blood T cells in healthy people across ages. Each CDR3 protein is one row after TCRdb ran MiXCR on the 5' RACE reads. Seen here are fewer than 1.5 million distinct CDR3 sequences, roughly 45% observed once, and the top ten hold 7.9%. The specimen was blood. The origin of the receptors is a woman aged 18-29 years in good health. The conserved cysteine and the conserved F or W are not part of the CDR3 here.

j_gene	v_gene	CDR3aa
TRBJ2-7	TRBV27	ASLDKTVGYEQY
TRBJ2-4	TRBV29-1	SASQGSFLAKNIQY
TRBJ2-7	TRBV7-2	ASSLGGITYEQY
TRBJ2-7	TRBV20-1	SASRSRGGPSYEQY
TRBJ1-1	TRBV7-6	ASSFGGNGNTEAF
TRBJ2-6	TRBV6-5	ASSTLQGSGANVLT
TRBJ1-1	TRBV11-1	ASSPERGLNTEAF
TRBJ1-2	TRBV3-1	ASSQGWDRGTT
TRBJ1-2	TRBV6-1	ASMGQGWGIAYGYT
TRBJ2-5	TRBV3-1	ASSRTSLETQY
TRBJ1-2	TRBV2	ASTNGQGGYGYT
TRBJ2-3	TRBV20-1	SASTLAGVGDTQY
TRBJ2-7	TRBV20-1	SASLPGQGVSYEQY
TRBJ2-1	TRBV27	ASSLGAMRDEQF
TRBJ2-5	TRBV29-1	SVAEGQEAQY
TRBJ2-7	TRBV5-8	AISGGDRPYEQY